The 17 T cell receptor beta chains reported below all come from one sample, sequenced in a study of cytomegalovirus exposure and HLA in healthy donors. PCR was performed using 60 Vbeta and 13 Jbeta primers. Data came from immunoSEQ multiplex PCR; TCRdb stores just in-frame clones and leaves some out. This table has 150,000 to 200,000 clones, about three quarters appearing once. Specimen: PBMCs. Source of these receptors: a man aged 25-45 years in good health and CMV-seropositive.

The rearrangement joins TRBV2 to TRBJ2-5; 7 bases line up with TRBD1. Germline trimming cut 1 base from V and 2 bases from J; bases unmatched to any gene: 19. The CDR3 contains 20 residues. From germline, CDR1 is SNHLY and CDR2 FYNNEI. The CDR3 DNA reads TGTGCCAGCAGTGAAGGACAGGGTAGATGGCGTACCACGGAGCAAGAGACCCAGTACTTC. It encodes CASSEGQGRWRTTEQETQYF. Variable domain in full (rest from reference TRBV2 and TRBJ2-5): EPEVTQTPSHQVTQMGQEVILRCVPISNHLYFYWYRQILGQKVEFLVSFYNNEISEKSEIFDDQFSVERPDGSNFTLKIRSTKLEDSAMYFCASSEGQGRWRTTEQETQYFGPGTRLLVL.

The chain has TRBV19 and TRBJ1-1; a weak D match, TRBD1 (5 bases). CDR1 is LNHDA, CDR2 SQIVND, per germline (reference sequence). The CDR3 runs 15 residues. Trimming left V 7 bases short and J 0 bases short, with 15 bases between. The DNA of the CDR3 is TGTGCCAGTACTGCGCGCAGGGAATTGAACACTGAAGCTTTCTTT. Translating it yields CASTARRELNTEAFF.

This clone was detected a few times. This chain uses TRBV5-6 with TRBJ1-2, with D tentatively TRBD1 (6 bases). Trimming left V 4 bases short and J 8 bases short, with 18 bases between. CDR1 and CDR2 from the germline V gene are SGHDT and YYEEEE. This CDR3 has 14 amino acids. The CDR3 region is CASSLRGGLWGYTF. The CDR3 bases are TGTGCCAGCAGCCTTCGGGGGGGCTTGTGGGGCTACACCTTC.

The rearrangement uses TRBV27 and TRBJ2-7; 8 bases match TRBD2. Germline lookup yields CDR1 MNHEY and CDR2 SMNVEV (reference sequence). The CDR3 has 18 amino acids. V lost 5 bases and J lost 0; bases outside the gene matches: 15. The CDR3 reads CASSGGRGNSGISYEQYF. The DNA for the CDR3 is TGTGCCAGCAGTGGTGGACGAGGAAATAGCGGGATCTCCTACGAGCAGTACTTC.

The CDR3 is CASSAGGHNEQFF. Written as DNA, the CDR3 is TGTGCCAGCAGTGCGGGGGGGCACAATGAGCAGTTCTTC. The rearrangement uses TRBV25-1 and TRBJ2-1; 8 positions agree with TRBD2. The V segment lost 4 bases and the J segment 5 bases; nucleotides outside the gene matches: 1. Germline CDR1 reads MGHDK; CDR2 reads SYGVNS. The CDR3 runs 13 residues.

Here the CDR3 DNA reads TGTGCCAGCAGCTTAATGGCAGGGGGCTTTGAGACCCAGTACTTC. Translation gives CASSLMAGGFETQYF. This chain connects TRBV7-9 to TRBJ2-5, with 8 bases aligning to TRBD1. Germline CDR1 is SEHNR and CDR2 is FQNEAQ (reference sequence). The CDR3 length is 15 residues. The V and J ends lost 2 bases and 5 bases, in that order; junction bases with no gene match: 7. The whole variable domain, filled in from reference TRBV7-9 and TRBJ2-5, reads DTGVSQNPRHKITKRGQNVTFRCDPISEHNRLYWYRQTLGQGPEFLTYFQNEAQLEKSRLLSDRFSAERPKGSFSTLEIQRTEQGDSAMYLCASSLMAGGFETQYFGPGTRLLVL.

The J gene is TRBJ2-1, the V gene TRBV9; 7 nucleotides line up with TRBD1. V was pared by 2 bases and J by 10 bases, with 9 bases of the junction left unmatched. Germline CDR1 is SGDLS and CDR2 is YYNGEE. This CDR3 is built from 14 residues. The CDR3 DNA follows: TGTGCCAGCAGCGTCGCGACAGGGAATGTCGAGCAGTTCTTC. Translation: CASSVATGNVEQFF.

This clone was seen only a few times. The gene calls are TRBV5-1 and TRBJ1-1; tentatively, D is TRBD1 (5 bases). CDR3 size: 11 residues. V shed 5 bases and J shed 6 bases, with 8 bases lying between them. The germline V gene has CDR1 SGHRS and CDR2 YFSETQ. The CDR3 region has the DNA TGCGCCAGCAGTGGGGGGTCTGAAGCTTTCTTT. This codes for CASSGGSEAFF.

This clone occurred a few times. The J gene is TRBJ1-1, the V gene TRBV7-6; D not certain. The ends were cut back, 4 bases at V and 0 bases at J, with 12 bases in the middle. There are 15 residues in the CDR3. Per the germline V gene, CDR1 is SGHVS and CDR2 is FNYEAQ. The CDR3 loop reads CASSSRRQLNTEAFF. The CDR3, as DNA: TGTGCCAGCAGCTCGCGGCGGCAATTGAACACTGAAGCTTTCTTT.

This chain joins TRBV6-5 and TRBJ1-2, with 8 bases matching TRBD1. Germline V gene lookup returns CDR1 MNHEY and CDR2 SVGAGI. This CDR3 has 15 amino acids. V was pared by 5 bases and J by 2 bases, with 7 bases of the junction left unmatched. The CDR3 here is CASSPTRTGNYGYTF. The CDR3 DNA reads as TGTGCCAGCAGTCCGACACGGACAGGGAACTATGGCTACACCTTC.

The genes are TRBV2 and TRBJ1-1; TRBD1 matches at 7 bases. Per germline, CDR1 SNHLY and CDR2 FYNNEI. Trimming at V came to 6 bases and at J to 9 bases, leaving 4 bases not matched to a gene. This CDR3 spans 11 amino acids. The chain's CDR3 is CASSWDRKAFF. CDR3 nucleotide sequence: TGTGCCAGCAGCTGGGACAGAAAAGCTTTCTTT.

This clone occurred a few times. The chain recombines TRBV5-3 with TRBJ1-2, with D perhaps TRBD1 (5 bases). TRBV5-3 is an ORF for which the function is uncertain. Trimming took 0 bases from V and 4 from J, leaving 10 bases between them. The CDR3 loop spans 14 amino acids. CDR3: CARSLGARAYGYTF. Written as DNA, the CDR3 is TGTGCCAGAAGCTTGGGCGCCAGGGCCTATGGCTACACCTTC.

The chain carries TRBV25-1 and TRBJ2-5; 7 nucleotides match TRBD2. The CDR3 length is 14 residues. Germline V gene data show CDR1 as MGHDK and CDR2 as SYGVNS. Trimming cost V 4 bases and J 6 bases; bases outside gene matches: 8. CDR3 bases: TGTGCCAGCAGTGTGGCGGGAGAATCGAAGACCCAGTACTTC. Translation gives CASSVAGESKTQYF.

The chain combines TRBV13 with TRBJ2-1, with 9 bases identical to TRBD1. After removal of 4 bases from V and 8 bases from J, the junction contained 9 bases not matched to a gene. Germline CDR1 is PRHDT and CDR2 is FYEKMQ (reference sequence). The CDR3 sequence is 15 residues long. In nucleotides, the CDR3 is TGTGCCAGCAGCTCAAAGCCGGGACAGGGCTATGAGCAGTTCTTC. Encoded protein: CASSSKPGQGYEQFF.

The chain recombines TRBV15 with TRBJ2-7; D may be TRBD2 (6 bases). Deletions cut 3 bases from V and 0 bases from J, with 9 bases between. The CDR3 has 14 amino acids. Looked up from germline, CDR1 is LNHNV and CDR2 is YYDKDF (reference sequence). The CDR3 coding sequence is TGTGCCACCAGCAGGGAGCGGGCCTCCTACGAGCAGTACTTC. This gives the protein CATSRERASYEQYF.

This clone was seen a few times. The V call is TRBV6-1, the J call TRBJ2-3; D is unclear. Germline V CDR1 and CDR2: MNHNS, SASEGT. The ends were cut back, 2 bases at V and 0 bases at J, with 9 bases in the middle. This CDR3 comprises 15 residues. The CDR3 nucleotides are TGTGCCAGCAGTGAATATGGCGGCAGCACAGATACGCAGTATTTT. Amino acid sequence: CASSEYGGSTDTQYF.

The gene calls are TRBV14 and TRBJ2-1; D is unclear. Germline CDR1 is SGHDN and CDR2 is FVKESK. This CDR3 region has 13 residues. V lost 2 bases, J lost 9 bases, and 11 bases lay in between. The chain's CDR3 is CASSQPYYGEQFF. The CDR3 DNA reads TGTGCCAGCAGCCAACCTTACTACGGTGAGCAGTTCTTC.